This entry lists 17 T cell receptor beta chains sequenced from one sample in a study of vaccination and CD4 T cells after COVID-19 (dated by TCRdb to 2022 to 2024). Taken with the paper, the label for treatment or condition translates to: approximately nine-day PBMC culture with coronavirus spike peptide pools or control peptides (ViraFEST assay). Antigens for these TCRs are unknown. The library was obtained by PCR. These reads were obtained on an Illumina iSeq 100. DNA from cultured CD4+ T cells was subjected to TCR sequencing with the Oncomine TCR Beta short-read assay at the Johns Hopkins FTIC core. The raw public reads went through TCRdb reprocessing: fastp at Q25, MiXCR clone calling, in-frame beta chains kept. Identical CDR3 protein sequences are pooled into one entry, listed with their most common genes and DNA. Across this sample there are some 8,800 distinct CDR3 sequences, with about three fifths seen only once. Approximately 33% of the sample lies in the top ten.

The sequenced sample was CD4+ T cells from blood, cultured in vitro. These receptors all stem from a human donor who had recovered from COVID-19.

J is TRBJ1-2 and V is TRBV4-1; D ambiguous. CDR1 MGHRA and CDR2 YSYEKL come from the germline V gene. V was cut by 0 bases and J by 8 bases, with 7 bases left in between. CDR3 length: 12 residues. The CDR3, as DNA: TGCGCCAGCAGCCAAGAACCGGGAGGCTACACCTTC. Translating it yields CASSQEPGGYTF.

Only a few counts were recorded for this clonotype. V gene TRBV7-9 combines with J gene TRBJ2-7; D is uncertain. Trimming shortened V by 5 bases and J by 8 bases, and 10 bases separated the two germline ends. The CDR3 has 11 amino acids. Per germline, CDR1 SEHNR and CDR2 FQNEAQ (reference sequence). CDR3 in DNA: TGTGCCAGCAGCCCACGGACCCAGCAGTACTTC. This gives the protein CASSPRTQQYF.

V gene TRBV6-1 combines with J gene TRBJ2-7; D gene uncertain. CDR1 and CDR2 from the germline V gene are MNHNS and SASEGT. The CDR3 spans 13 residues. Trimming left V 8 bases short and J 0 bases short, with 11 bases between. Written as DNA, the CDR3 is TGTGCCAGCCTAAGCCTGACCTCCTACGAGCAGTACTTC. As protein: CASLSLTSYEQYF.

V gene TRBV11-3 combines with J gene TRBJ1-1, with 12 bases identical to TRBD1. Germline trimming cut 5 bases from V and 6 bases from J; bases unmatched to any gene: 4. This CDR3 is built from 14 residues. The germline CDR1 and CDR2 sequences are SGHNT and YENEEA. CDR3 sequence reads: CASSRGQGAAEAFF. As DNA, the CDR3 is TGTGCCAGCAGCCGGGGACAGGGGGCGGCTGAAGCTTTCTTT.

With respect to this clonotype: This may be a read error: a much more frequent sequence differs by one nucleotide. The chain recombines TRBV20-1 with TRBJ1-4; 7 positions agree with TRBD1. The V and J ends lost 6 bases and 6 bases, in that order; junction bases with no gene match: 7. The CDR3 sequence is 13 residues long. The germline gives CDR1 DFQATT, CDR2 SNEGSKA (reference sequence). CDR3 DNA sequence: TGCAGTGCAGATAAGACAGGGTATGAAAAACTGTTTTTT. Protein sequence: CSADKTGYEKLFF.

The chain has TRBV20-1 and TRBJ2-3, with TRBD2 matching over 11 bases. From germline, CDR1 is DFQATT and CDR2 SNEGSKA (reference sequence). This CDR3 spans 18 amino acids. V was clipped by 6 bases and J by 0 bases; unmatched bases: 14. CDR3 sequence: CSATELAGGSKSTDTQYF. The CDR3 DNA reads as TGCAGTGCCACCGAGCTAGCGGGAGGCTCCAAAAGCACAGATACGCAGTATTTT.

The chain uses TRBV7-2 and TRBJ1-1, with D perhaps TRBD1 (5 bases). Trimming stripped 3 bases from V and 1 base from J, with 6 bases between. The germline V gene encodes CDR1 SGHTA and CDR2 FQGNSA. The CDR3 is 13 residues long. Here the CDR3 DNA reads TGTGCCAGCAGCTTGACAGAGAACACTGAAGCTTTCTTT. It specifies CASSLTENTEAFF. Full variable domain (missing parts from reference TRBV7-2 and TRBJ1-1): GAGVSQSPSNKVTEKGKDVELRCDPISGHTALYWYRQSLGQGLEFLIYFQGNSAPDKSGLPSDRFSAERTGGSVSTLTIQRTQQEDSAVYLCASSLTENTEAFFGQGTRLTVV.

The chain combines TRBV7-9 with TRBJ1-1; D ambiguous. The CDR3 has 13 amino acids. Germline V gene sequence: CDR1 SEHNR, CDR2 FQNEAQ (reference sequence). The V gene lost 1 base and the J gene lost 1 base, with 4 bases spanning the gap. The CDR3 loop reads CASSLEGNTEAFF. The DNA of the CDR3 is TGTGCCAGCAGCTTAGAAGGGAACACTGAAGCTTTCTTT.

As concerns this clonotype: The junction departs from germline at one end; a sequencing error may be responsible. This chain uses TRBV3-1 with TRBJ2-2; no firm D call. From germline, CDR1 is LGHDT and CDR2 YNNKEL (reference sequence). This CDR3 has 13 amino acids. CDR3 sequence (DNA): TGTGCCAGCAGCGCCCCGAAGACCGGGGAGCTGTTTTTT. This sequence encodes CASSAPKTGELFF.

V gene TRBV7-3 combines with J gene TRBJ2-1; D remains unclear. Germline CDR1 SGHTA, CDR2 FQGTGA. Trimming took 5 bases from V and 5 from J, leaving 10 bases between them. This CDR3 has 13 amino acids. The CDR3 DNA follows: TGTGCCAGCAGCGTGGGCAGGAACAATGAGCAGTTCTTC. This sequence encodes CASSVGRNNEQFF. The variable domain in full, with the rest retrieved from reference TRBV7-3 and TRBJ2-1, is GAGVSQTPSNKVTEKGKYVELRCDPISGHTALYWYRQSLGQGPEFLIYFQGTGAADDSGLPNDRFFAVRPEGSVSTLKIQRTERGDSAVYLCASSVGRNNEQFFGPGTRLTVL.

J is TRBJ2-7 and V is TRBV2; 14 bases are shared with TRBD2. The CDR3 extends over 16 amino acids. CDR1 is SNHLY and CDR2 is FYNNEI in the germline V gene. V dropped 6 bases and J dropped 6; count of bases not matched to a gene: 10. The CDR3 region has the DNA TGTGCCAGCAGGACCCCGGGACTAGCGGGAGCGGCCGAGCAGTACTTC. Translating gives CASRTPGLAGAAEQYF. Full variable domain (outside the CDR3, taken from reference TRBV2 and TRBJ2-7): EPEVTQTPSHQVTQMGQEVILRCVPISNHLYFYWYRQILGQKVEFLVSFYNNEISEKSEIFDDQFSVERPDGSNFTLKIRSTKLEDSAMYFCASRTPGLAGAAEQYFGPGTRLTVT.

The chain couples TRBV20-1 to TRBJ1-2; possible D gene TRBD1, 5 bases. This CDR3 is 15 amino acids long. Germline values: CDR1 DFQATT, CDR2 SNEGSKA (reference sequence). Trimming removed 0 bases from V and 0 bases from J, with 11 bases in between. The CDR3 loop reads CSARDRGDSNYGYTF. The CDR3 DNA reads TGCAGTGCTAGAGATAGAGGGGACTCTAACTATGGCTACACCTTC.

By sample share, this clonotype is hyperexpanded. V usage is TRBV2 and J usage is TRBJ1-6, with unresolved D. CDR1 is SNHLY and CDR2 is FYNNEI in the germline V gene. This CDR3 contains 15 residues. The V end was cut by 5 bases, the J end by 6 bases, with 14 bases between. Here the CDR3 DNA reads TGTGCCAGCAGTCCCCGCACTTCCCGTAATTCACCCCTCCACTTT. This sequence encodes CASSPRTSRNSPLHF. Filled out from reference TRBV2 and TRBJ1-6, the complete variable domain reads EPEVTQTPSHQVTQMGQEVILRCVPISNHLYFYWYRQILGQKVEFLVSFYNNEISEKSEIFDDQFSVERPDGSNFTLKIRSTKLEDSAMYFCASSPRTSRNSPLHFGNGTRLTVT.

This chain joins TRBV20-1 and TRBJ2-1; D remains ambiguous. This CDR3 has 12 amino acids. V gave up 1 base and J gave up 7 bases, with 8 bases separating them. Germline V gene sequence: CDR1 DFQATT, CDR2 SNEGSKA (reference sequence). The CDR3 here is CSARGQKNEQFF. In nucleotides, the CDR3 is TGCAGTGCTAGAGGGCAGAAAAATGAGCAGTTCTTC.

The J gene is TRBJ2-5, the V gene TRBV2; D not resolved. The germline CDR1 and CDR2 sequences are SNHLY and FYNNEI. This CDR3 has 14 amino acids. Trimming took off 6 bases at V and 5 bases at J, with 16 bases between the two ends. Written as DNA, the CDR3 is TGTGCCAGCAGGCCCACCGCTGCCCGGGAGACCCAGTACTTC. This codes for CASRPTAARETQYF.

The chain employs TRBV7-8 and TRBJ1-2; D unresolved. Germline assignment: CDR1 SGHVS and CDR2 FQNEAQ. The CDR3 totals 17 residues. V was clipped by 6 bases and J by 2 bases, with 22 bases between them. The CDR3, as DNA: TGTGCCAGCAGGAATCCGGGGTCGGACCCCGCCAACTATGGCTACACCTTC. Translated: CASRNPGSDPANYGYTF.

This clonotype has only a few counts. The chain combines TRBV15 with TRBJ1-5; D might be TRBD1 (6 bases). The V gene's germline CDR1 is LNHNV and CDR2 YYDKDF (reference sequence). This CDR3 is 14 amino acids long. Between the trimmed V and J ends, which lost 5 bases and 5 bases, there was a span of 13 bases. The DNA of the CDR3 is TGTGCCACCAGCGAAGTGACAGGTGATCAGCCCCAGCATTTT. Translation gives CATSEVTGDQPQHF.